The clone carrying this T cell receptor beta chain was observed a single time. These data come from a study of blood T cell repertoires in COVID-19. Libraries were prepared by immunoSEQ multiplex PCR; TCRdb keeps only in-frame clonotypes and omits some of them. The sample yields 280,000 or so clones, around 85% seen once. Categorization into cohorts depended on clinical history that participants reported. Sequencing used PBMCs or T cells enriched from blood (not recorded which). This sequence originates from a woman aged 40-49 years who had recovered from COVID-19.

CDR3 bases: TGTGCCAGCAGCGCGGGACTGAGGAATGCAGCTTTCTTT. Amino acids: CASSAGLRNAAFF. The rearrangement joins TRBV5-6 to TRBJ1-1, with a weak D call TRBD1 (5 bases). This CDR3 is built from 13 residues. Germline V gene data show CDR1 as SGHDT and CDR2 as YYEEEE. Trimming removed 4 bases at V and 10 bases at J, with 17 bases between.